This is a list of T cell receptor beta chains from one sample in a study of blood T cell repertoires in COVID-19. Method: immunoSEQ multiplex PCR; TCRdb's copy keeps in-frame clones and lacks some. The sample includes 200,000 to 300,000 clones, about 80% of them seen just once. Sequencing was performed on peripheral blood. The receptor source for this set is an elderly woman with acute or convalescent COVID-19. Both conserved end residues are part of each CDR3. Fields, in order: D gene, V gene, J gene, clone size, CDR3 protein, CDR3 DNA. A D gene is named only where the DNA matches it firmly. Size is omitted from some rows. Given values are once, few, many or a class for expanded clones.

TRBD2	TRBV7-8	TRBJ2-3	NA	CASSLGGRALSYTDTQYF	TGTGCCAGCAGCTTAGGGGGGAGGGCCCTCTCATACACAGATACGCAGTATTTT
NA	TRBV29-1	TRBJ2-1	NA	CSVDGELVYNEQFF	TGCAGCGTTGACGGGGAGCTGGTCTACAATGAGCAGTTCTTC
NA	TRBV9	TRBJ2-6	NA	CASSVPRISGANVLTF	TGTGCCAGCAGCGTACCGAGGATATCTGGGGCCAACGTCCTGACTTTC
TRBD1	TRBV18	TRBJ2-7	once	CASSQLDRGEQYF	TGTGCCAGCTCACAACTGGACAGGGGAGAGCAGTACTTC
TRBD1	TRBV5-4	TRBJ2-7	NA	CASSLFGTGSYEQYF	TGTGCCAGCAGCTTGTTCGGGACAGGTTCCTACGAGCAGTACTTC
NA	TRBV7-2	TRBJ1-1	few	CASSLVLTGMNTEAFF	TGTGCCAGCAGCTTAGTCTTGACAGGAATGAACACTGAAGCTTTCTTT
TRBD1	TRBV19	TRBJ1-5	once	CASSYRQGGMGPQHF	TGTGCCAGTAGCTATAGACAGGGCGGTATGGGGCCCCAGCATTTT
NA	TRBV19	TRBJ1-4	NA	CASRSGSANEKLFF	TGTGCCAGCCGATCAGGGTCGGCTAATGAAAAACTGTTTTTT
TRBD2	TRBV5-4	TRBJ2-7	NA	CASSTSGLQYEQYF	TGTGCCAGCAGCACCTCGGGACTACAGTACGAGCAGTACTTC
TRBD1	TRBV7-8	TRBJ1-5	once	CASSFGTGYENQPQHF	TGTGCCAGCAGCTTTGGGACAGGGTATGAGAATCAGCCCCAGCATTTT
TRBD2	TRBV7-3	TRBJ2-1	NA	CASSFSGGAANEQFF	TGTGCCAGCAGCTTTAGCGGGGGGGCCGCGAATGAGCAGTTCTTC
NA	TRBV14	TRBJ2-7	few	CASSQFRTSRAHEQYF	TGTGCCAGCAGCCAATTTAGAACTAGCAGAGCCCACGAGCAGTACTTC
NA	TRBV5-1	TRBJ2-3	NA	CASSFGAAGTDTQYF	TGCGCCAGCAGCTTTGGGGCAGCCGGGACAGATACGCAGTATTTT
NA	TRBV19	TRBJ2-5	NA	CASRNRGGETQYF	TGTGCCAGTAGGAACAGGGGGGGAGAGACCCAGTACTTC
NA	TRBV5-6	TRBJ2-7	once	CASSLVTAQGYEQYF	TGTGCCAGCAGCTTGGTCACAGCCCAAGGTTACGAGCAGTACTTC
NA	TRBV7-3	TRBJ2-2	NA	CASSLNTYTGELFF	TGTGCCAGCAGCTTAAACACCTACACCGGGGAGCTGTTTTTT
TRBD1	TRBV5-6	TRBJ1-2	few	CASSFPGQGQYGYTF	TGTGCCAGCAGCTTCCCGGGACAGGGACAATATGGCTACACCTTC
NA	TRBV5-1	TRBJ2-2	NA	CASSPDRTGELFF	TGCGCCAGCAGCCCGGACAGAACCGGGGAGCTGTTTTTT
TRBD1	TRBV6-5	TRBJ2-5	NA	CASRLTGGQETQYF	TGTGCCAGCAGGTTGACAGGGGGCCAAGAGACCCAGTACTTC
TRBD1	TRBV5-4	TRBJ2-5	NA	CASSLDRGLKTQYF	TGTGCCAGCAGCTTGGATAGGGGGCTAAAGACCCAGTACTTC
TRBD1	TRBV5-4	TRBJ2-7	once	CASSWQGVASYEQYF	TGTGCCAGCAGCTGGCAGGGGGTCGCCTCCTACGAGCAGTACTTC
TRBD1	TRBV4-1	TRBJ2-2	few	CASSQRQGTSTGELFF	TGCGCCAGCAGCCAACGACAGGGGACTTCCACCGGGGAGCTGTTTTTT